This T cell receptor (beta chain) is drawn from a study of graft-versus-host responses after intestinal transplantation. Across the study: Those transplanted obtained multivisceral, liver-intestinal, or isolated intestinal grafts. Among the recipients, all got anti-thymocyte globulin induction and then tacrolimus and steroids for approximately 3 years.

Clones were sequenced by immunoSEQ multiplex PCR, and TCRdb holds only the in-frame ones, with some missing. The table includes around 90,000 clones, over 85% detected once. Trimming removed 1 base at V and 7 bases at J, with 17 bases between. Germline V gene lookup returns CDR1 SGHRS and CDR2 YFSETQ. This CDR3 is 15 amino acids long. Remarks on this clone: Its antigen remains unknown.

Study results and limitations: The marrow of recipients harbored GvH clones, and ileum or blood showed some of them first. Peak GvH clone levels in circulation were associated with early post-transplant HvG declines.

This chain joins TRBV5-1 and TRBJ1-2; the D gene is possibly TRBD1 (6 bases). This receptor was taken from a human donor who received an intestinal transplant. The specimen was unstimulated CD4+ T cells sorted from spleen or lymph node cells, collected before intestinal transplant. The CDR3 sequence: CASSLTRGGKVGYTF. The DNA for the CDR3 is TGCGCCAGCAGCTTGACCAGGGGAGGAAAAGTTGGCTACACCTTC.